Each of the 21 T cell receptor beta chains below was sequenced from the same sample in a study of shared clonotypes between healthy human individuals. Repertoires were generated with immunoSEQ multiplex PCR, while TCRdb's copy carries only in-frame clones and drops some. The sample lists around 990,000 clones; approximately 77% were seen once. The sample was memory CD4+ T cells from PBMCs. Specified subset: CD45RA-negative fraction. The receptors were gathered from a young man in good health. Some clones in this sample may be carry-over from other donors' samples.

V usage is TRBV25-1 and J usage is TRBJ2-5, with a tentative D call TRBD2 (5 bases). V lost 4 bases, J lost 5 bases, and 17 bases lay in between. The CDR3 consists of 15 residues. CDR1 and CDR2 (germline): MGHDK, SYGVNS. The CDR3 nucleotides are TGTGCCAGCAGTGGGGGTGATACGGGCGGGGAGACCCAGTACTTC. The encoded protein is CASSGGDTGGETQYF. The full variable domain, completed using reference TRBV25-1 and TRBJ2-5, is EADIYQTPRYLVIGTGKKITLECSQTMGHDKMYWYQQDPGMELHLIHYSYGVNSTEKGDLSSESTVSRIRTEHFPLTLESARPSHTSQYLCASSGGDTGGETQYFGPGTRLLVL.

This clone was picked up one time. The chain recombines TRBV2 with TRBJ2-7; D is unclear. The CDR3 spans 14 residues. CDR1 is SNHLY, CDR2 FYNNEI, per germline. V lost 8 bases and J lost 0, with 14 bases in between. In DNA, the CDR3 is TGTGCCAGCCAGACGGAGAGCCGCTCCTACGAGCAGTACTTC. Translating it yields CASQTESRSYEQYF.

J is TRBJ1-4 and V is TRBV2; 8 nucleotides line up with TRBD1. Germline V gene sequence: CDR1 SNHLY, CDR2 FYNNEI. This CDR3 spans 14 amino acids. V trimming: 7 bases; J trimming: 8 bases; junction bases outside the gene matches: 9. CDR3 in DNA: TGTGCCAGCAAAGGACAGGGAGGGGAAGAAAAACTGTTTTTT. Protein product: CASKGQGGEEKLFF. Full variable domain (rest looked up from reference TRBV2 and TRBJ1-4): EPEVTQTPSHQVTQMGQEVILRCVPISNHLYFYWYRQILGQKVEFLVSFYNNEISEKSEIFDDQFSVERPDGSNFTLKIRSTKLEDSAMYFCASKGQGGEEKLFFGSGTQLSVL.

The chain carries TRBV7-6 and TRBJ1-1; 7 nucleotides line up with TRBD1. Trimming cost V 4 bases and J 0 bases; bases outside gene matches: 2. Germline V gene data show CDR1 as SGHVS and CDR2 as FNYEAQ. The CDR3 contains 14 residues. In DNA form, the CDR3 reads TGTGCCAGCAGCTGGGACAGCCTGAACACTGAAGCTTTCTTT. Encoded protein: CASSWDSLNTEAFF.

This chain connects TRBV6-9 to TRBJ2-2, with TRBD1 matching over 7 bases. Per the germline V gene, CDR1 is MNHGY and CDR2 is SVAAGI. The CDR3 has 18 amino acids. V shed 7 bases and J 7 bases; nucleotides not matched to a gene: 21. In DNA, the CDR3 is TGTGCCAGCATACCACCTCCGGGACAGTTTTTTAGGAGCGGGGAGCTGTTTTTT. Its protein is CASIPPPGQFFRSGELFF.

The sample holds one count of this clone. V gene TRBV2 combines with J gene TRBJ2-5; unclear D gene. From germline, CDR1 is SNHLY and CDR2 FYNNEI. V lost 11 bases, J lost 1 base, and 8 bases lay in between. This CDR3 spans 11 amino acids. The CDR3 loop is CAGWIQETQYF. The DNA of the CDR3 is TGTGCCGGCTGGATCCAAGAGACCCAGTACTTC.

This chain connects TRBV6-6 to TRBJ1-2; D uncertain. This CDR3 spans 11 amino acids. Looked up from germline, CDR1 is MNHNY and CDR2 is SVGAGI (reference sequence). V was pared by 6 bases and J by 4 bases, with 6 bases between. CDR3 region: CASRTTYGYTF. CDR3 bases: TGTGCCAGCAGGACGACCTATGGCTACACCTTC.

A remark on this clone: This probably arose from a read error, given a far larger clone one base away. This sample also contains other DNA sequences that code for the same CDR3. V usage is TRBV5-1 and J usage is TRBJ2-1; D ambiguous. Trimming removed 0 bases from V and 5 bases from J, with 6 bases in between. CDR1 is SGHRS, CDR2 YFSETQ, per germline. The length of the CDR3 is 13 residues. The CDR3 protein is CASSLGPNNEQFF. DNA for the CDR3: TGCGCCAGCAGCTTGGGGCCGAACAATGAGCAGTTCTTC.

The rearrangement joins TRBV18 to TRBJ1-2, with 7 nucleotides matching TRBD1. Germline assignment: CDR1 KGHSH and CDR2 LQKENI. This CDR3 spans 13 amino acids. V trimming: 3 bases; J trimming: 8 bases; junction bases outside the gene matches: 6. CDR3 coding DNA: TGTGCCAGCTCACCGGACAGGATTGACGGCTACACCTTC. The encoded protein is CASSPDRIDGYTF.

This chain joins TRBV6-5 and TRBJ2-5; D gene ambiguous. This CDR3 is built from 13 residues. Germline lookup yields CDR1 MNHEY and CDR2 SVGAGI. Trimming took 5 bases from V and 4 from J, leaving 11 bases between them. CDR3 sequence (DNA): TGTGCCAGCAGTCTACTGCCGGGAGAGACCCAGTACTTC. This gives the protein CASSLLPGETQYF.

The rearrangement links TRBV30 to TRBJ2-1; D uncertain. V lost 0 bases and J 9 bases, leaving 9 bases between the germline ends. From germline, CDR1 is GTSNPN and CDR2 SVGIG (reference sequence). CDR3 size: 12 residues. The CDR3 protein is CAWSVHLSEQFF. The DNA for the CDR3 is TGTGCCTGGAGTGTACATTTGAGTGAGCAGTTCTTC.

The rearrangement uses TRBV15 and TRBJ1-2; 10 bases fit TRBD1. CDR1 is LNHNV, CDR2 YYDKDF, per germline (reference sequence). The CDR3 runs 17 residues. The trim removed 4 bases at V and 6 bases at J, leaving 14 bases unmatched. The CDR3 reads CATSTPFRQGAGNGYTF. The DNA of the CDR3 is TGTGCCACCAGCACCCCTTTTAGACAGGGGGCAGGAAATGGCTACACCTTC. The full variable domain, with the rest looked up from reference TRBV15 and TRBJ1-2, is DAMVIQNPRYQVTQFGKPVTLSCSQTLNHNVMYWYQQKSSQAPKLLFHYYDKDFNNEADTPDNFQSRRPNTSFCFLDIRSPGLGDTAMYLCATSTPFRQGAGNGYTFGSGTRLTVV.

The chain links TRBV25-1 to TRBJ1-2; 9 positions match TRBD1. CDR3 size: 15 residues. Germline V lookup: CDR1 MGHDK, CDR2 SYGVNS. J lost 9 bases, V lost 0 bases, and 8 bases had no gene match. The CDR3 DNA reads as TGTGCCAGCAGTGAATACCCGGCGGGGACAGGGAGCTACACCTTC. It translates to CASSEYPAGTGSYTF.

As to this clone: Distinct nucleotide sequences in the sample also encode this CDR3. The chain has TRBV5-1 and TRBJ2-3, with 8 positions matching TRBD1. Germline CDR1 reads SGHRS; CDR2 reads YFSETQ. The V gene end was trimmed by 4 bases and the J gene end by 3 bases; junction bases not matched to a gene: 4. This CDR3 is 14 amino acids long. CDR3 sequence (DNA): TGCGCCAGCAGCCCTGGACAGGGTACAGATACGCAGTATTTT. Translated, it gives CASSPGQGTDTQYF.

This clone was picked up one time. The V call is TRBV6-1, the J call TRBJ1-1, with D tentatively TRBD1 (6 bases). Trimming removed 2 bases at V and 1 base at J, with 8 bases between. The CDR3 extends over 14 amino acids. Germline values: CDR1 MNHNS, CDR2 SASEGT. CDR3 amino acids: CASSEPGENTEAFF. CDR3 bases: TGTGCCAGCAGTGAACCAGGGGAGAACACTGAAGCTTTCTTT.

This clone was observed a few times. Distinct nucleotide sequences in the sample also encode this CDR3. This chain uses TRBV7-9 with TRBJ2-7; D possibly corresponds to TRBD2 (6 bases). The CDR3 consists of 14 residues. V lost 3 bases to trimming and J lost 1 base, with 10 bases between them. Germline V gene lookup returns CDR1 SEHNR and CDR2 FQNEAQ (reference sequence). The CDR3 nucleotides read TGTGCCAGCAGCTTGGGGGGAGGTTCCTACGAGCAGTACTTC. This translates into CASSLGGGSYEQYF.

The chain has TRBV7-2 and TRBJ2-1; TRBD2 matches 13 bases. The CDR3 runs 17 residues. The germline V gene has CDR1 SGHTA and CDR2 FQGNSA. The V gene end was trimmed by 5 bases and the J gene end by 5 bases; junction bases not matched to a gene: 9. Here the CDR3 DNA reads TGTGCCAGCAGCCTCTCTCCGGGACTAGCGGGAAACAATGAGCAGTTCTTC. Translation gives CASSLSPGLAGNNEQFF.

The chain recombines TRBV5-6 with TRBJ1-1; D is undetermined. V lost 1 base, J lost 8 bases, and 15 bases lay in between. Germline assignment: CDR1 SGHDT and CDR2 YYEEEE. This CDR3 is built from 14 residues. This chain's CDR3 is CASSLRAQVLEAFF. The CDR3, as DNA: TGTGCCAGCAGCTTGAGGGCGCAGGTCCTAGAAGCTTTCTTT. Full variable domain (missing parts from reference TRBV5-6 and TRBJ1-1): DAGVTQSPTHLIKTRGQQVTLRCSPKSGHDTVSWYQQALGQGPQFIFQYYEEEERQRGNFPDRFSGHQFPNYSSELNVNALLLGDSALYLCASSLRAQVLEAFFGQGTRLTVV.

On this clone itself: Other DNA sequences of this sample code for an identical CDR3. The V call is TRBV7-2, the J call TRBJ2-5; unclear D gene. Germline CDR1 and CDR2: SGHTA and FQGNSA. The CDR3 covers 14 residues. Trimming took off 2 bases at V and 5 bases at J, with 12 bases between the two ends. In DNA, the CDR3 is TGTGCCAGCAGCTTAAATGGGGATCAGGAGACCCAGTACTTC. This sequence encodes CASSLNGDQETQYF.

The rearrangement links TRBV19 to TRBJ2-1; D is possibly TRBD2 (6 bases). Trimming removed 5 bases from V and 5 bases from J, with 25 bases in between. The CDR3 spans 18 residues. From germline, CDR1 is LNHDA and CDR2 SQIVND (reference sequence). The CDR3 region has the DNA TGTGCCAGTAGTCCCCGATTTCAGGGACTTTACGTACACAATGAGCAGTTCTTC. It codes for CASSPRFQGLYVHNEQFF.

The chain has TRBV6-5 and TRBJ2-1; 14 nucleotides line up with TRBD2. The CDR3 extends over 16 amino acids. Germline V gene lookup returns CDR1 MNHEY and CDR2 SVGAGI. The V gene end was trimmed by 2 bases and the J gene end by 7 bases; junction bases not matched to a gene: 4. CDR3 loop: CASSYPGLAGANEQFF. The CDR3 DNA sequence: TGTGCCAGCAGTTACCCGGGACTAGCGGGAGCGAATGAGCAGTTCTTC.